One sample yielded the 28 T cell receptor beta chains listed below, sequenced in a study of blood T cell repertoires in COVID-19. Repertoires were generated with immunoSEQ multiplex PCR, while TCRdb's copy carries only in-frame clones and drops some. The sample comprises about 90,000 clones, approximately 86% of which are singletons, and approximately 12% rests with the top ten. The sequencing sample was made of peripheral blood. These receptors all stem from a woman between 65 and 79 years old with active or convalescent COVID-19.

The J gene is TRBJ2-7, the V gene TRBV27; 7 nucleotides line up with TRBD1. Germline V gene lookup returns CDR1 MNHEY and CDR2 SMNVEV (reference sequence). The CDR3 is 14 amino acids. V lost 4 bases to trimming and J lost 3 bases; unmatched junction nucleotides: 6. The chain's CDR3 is CASSSRQGGYEQYF. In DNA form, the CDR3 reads TGTGCCAGCAGTTCCCGACAGGGCGGCTACGAGCAGTACTTC.

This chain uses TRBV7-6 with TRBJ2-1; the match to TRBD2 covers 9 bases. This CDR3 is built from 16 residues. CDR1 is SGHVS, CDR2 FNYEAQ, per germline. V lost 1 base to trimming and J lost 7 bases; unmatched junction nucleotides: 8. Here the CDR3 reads CASSLVLAGVVNEQFF. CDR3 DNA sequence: TGTGCCAGCAGCTTAGTGTTAGCGGGGGTGGTAAATGAGCAGTTCTTC.

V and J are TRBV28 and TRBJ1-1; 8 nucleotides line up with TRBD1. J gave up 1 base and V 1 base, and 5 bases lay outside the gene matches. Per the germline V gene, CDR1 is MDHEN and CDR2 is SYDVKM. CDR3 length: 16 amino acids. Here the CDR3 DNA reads TGTGCCAGCAGTTTATCTCAGGGGGCATCGAACACTGAAGCTTTCTTT. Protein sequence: CASSLSQGASNTEAFF.

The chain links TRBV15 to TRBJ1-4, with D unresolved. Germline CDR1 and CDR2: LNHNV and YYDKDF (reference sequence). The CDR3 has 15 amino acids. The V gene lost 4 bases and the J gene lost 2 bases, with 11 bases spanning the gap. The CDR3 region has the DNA TGTGCCACCAGCATCTCCGGGTCGACTAATGAAAAACTGTTTTTT. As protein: CATSISGSTNEKLFF.

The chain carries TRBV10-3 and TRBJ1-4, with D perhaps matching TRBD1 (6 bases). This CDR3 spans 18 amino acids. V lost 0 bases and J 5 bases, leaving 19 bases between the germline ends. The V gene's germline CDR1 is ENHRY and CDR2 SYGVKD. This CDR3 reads CAISESGAWGPENEKLFF. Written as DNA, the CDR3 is TGTGCCATCAGTGAGTCGGGGGCATGGGGACCTGAAAATGAAAAACTGTTTTTT.

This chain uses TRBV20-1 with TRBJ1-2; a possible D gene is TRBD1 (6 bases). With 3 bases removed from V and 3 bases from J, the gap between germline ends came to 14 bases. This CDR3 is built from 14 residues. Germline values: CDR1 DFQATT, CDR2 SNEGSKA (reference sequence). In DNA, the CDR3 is TGCAGTGCTAGTAGGGGGGGCTTGGACTATGGCTACACCTTC. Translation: CSASRGGLDYGYTF.

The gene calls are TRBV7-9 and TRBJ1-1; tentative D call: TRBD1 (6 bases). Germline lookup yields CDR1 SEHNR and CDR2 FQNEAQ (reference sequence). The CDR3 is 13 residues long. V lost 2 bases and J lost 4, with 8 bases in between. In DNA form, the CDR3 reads TGTGCCAGCAGCTTACAGGGGACCACTGAAGCTTTCTTT. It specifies CASSLQGTTEAFF. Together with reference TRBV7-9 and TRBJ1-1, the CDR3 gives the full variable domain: DTGVSQNPRHKITKRGQNVTFRCDPISEHNRLYWYRQTLGQGPEFLTYFQNEAQLEKSRLLSDRFSAERPKGSFSTLEIQRTEQGDSAMYLCASSLQGTTEAFFGQGTRLTVV.

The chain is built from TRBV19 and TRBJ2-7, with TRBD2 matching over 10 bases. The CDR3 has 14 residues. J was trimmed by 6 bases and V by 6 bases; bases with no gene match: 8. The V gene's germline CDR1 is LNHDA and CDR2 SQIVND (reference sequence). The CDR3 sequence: CASSTLAGVAEQYF. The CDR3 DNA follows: TGTGCCAGTAGCACTCTAGCGGGGGTTGCCGAGCAGTACTTC. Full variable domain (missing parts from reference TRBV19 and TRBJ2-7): DGGITQSPKYLFRKEGQNVTLSCEQNLNHDAMYWYRQDPGQGLRLIYYSQIVNDFQKGDIAEGYSVSREKKESFPLTVTSAQKNPTAFYLCASSTLAGVAEQYFGPGTRLTVT.

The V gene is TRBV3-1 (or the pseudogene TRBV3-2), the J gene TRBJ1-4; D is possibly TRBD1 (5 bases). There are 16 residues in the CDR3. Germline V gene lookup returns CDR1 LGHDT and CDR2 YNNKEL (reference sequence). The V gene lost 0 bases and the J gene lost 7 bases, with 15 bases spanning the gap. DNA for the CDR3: TGTGCCAGCAGCCAAGATCGGGGGAACTTGGGTGAAAAACTGTTTTTT. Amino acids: CASSQDRGNLGEKLFF.

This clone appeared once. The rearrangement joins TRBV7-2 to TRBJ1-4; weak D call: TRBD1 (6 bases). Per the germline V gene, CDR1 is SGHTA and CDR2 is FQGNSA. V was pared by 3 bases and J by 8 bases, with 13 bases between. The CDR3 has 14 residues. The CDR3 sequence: CASSFTWQGEKLFF. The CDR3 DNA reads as TGTGCCAGCAGCTTCACCTGGCAGGGGGAAAAACTGTTTTTT.

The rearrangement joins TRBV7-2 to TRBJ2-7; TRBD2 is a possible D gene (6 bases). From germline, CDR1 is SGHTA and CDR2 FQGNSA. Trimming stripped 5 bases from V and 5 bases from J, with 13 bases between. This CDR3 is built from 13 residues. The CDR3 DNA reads TGTGCCAGCAGCCGACGATCGGGGGACGAGCAGTACTTC. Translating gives CASSRRSGDEQYF.

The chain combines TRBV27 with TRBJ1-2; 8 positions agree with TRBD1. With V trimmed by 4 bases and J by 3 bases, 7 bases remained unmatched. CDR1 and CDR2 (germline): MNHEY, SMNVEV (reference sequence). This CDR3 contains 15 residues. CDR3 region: CASSYATGAYYGYTF. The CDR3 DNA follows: TGTGCCAGCAGTTACGCGACAGGGGCCTACTATGGCTACACCTTC.

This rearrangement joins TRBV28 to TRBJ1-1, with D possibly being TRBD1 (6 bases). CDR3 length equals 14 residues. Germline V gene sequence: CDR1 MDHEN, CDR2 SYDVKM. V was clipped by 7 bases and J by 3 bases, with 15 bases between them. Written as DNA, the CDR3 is TGTGCCAGCAAAGCAACAGGGAGGGACACTGAAGCTTTCTTT. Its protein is CASKATGRDTEAFF.

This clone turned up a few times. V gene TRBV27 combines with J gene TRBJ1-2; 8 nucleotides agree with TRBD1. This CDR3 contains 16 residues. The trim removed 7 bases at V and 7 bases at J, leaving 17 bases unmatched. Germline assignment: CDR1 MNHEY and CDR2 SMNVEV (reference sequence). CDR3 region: CASNAGGGRGRGGYTF. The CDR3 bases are TGTGCCAGCAATGCAGGCGGCGGCAGGGGGCGAGGTGGCTACACCTTC.

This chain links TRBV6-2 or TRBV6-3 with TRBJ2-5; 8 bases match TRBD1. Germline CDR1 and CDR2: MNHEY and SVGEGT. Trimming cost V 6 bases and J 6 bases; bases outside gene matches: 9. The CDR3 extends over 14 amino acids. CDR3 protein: CASSAADRVKTQYF. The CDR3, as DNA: TGTGCCAGCAGCGCCGCGGACAGGGTAAAGACCCAGTACTTC.

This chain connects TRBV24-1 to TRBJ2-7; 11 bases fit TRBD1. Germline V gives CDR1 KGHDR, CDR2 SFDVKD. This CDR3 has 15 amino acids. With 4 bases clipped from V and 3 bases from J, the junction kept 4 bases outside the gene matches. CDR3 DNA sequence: TGTGCCACCAGTGAGACCGGGACAGGGGGCTACGAGCAGTACTTC. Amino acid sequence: CATSETGTGGYEQYF.

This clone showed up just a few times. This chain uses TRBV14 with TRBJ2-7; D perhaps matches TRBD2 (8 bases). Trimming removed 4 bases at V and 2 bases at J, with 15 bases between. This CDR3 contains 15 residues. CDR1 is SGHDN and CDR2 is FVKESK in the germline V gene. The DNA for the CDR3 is TGTGCCAGCAGCCGACAGGGACTAGAAACCTACGAGCAGTACTTC. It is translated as CASSRQGLETYEQYF.

The CDR3, as DNA: TGCAGCGTTGAAGATCGACGACAGGGGAAAAACATTCAGTACTTC. This gives the protein CSVEDRRQGKNIQYF. The genes are TRBV29-1 and TRBJ2-4, with TRBD1 matching 8 bases. Germline V gene data show CDR1 as SQVTM and CDR2 as ANQGSEA. This CDR3 is built from 15 residues. Trimming removed 0 bases from V and 4 bases from J; junction bases left unmatched: 5.

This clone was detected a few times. The CDR3 reads CASSLDSASNTEAFF. For the CDR3, the DNA is TGTGCCAGCAGCTTAGACTCTGCTTCTAACACTGAAGCTTTCTTT. V gene TRBV7-8 combines with J gene TRBJ1-1; D unclear. Germline V gene lookup returns CDR1 SGHVS and CDR2 FQNEAQ. Trimming cost V 1 base and J 2 bases, with 11 bases left between them. This CDR3 region has 15 residues.

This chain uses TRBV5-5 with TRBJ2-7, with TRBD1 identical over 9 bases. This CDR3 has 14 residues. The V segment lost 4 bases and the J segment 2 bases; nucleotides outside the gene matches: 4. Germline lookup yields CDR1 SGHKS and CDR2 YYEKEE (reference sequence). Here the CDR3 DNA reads TGTGCCAGCAGCGGGACAGGGCTACCCTACGAGCAGTACTTC. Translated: CASSGTGLPYEQYF.

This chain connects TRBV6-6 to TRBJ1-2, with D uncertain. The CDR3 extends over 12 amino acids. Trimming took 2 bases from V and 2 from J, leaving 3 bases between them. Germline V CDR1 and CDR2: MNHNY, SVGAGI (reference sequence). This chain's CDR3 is CASSYQNYGYTF. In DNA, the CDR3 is TGTGCCAGCAGTTACCAGAACTATGGCTACACCTTC.

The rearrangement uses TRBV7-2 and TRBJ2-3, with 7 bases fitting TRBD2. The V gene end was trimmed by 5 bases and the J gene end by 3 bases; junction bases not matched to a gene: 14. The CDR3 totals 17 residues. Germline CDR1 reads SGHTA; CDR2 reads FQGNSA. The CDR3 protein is CASSLRMGPGGTDTQYF. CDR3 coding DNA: TGTGCCAGCAGCCTGCGTATGGGACCCGGGGGGACAGATACGCAGTATTTT.

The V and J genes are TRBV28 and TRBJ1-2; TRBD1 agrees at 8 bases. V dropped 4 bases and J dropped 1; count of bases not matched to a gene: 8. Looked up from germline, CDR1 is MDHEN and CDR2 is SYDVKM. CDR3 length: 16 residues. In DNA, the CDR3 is TGTGCCAGCAGTTCCCCCCGCGGACAGGGTAACTATGGCTACACCTTC. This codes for CASSSPRGQGNYGYTF.

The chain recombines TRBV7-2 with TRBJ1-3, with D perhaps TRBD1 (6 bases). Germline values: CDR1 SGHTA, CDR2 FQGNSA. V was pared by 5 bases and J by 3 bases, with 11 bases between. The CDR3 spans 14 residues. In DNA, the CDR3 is TGTGCCAGCAGCCTACAGGGTTTTGGAAACACCATATATTTT. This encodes CASSLQGFGNTIYF.

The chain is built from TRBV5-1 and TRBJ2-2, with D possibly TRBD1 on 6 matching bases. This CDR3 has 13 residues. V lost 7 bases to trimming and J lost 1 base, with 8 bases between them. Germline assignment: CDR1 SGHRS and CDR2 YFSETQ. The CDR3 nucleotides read TGCGCCAGCGCACAGGGGAACACCGGGGAGCTGTTTTTT. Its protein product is CASAQGNTGELFF.

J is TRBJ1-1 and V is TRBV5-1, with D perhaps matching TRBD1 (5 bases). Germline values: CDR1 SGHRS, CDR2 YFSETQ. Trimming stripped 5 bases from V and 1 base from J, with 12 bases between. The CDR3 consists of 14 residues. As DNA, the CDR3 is TGCGCCAGCAGAATGGGCGGGACGAACACTGAAGCTTTCTTT. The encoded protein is CASRMGGTNTEAFF.

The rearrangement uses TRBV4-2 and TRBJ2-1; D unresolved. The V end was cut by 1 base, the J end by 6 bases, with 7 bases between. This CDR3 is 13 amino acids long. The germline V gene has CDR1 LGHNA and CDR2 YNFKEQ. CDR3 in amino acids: CASSQGSPNEQFF. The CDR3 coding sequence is TGTGCCAGCAGCCAAGGTAGCCCCAATGAGCAGTTCTTC.

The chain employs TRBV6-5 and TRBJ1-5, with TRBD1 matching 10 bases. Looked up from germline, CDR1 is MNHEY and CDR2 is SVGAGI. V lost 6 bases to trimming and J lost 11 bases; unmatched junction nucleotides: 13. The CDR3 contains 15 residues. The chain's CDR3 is CASSDRGQRFRSQHF. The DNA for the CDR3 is TGTGCCAGCAGCGACAGGGGGCAACGCTTTAGGTCCCAGCATTTT.